This note documents a single T cell receptor (beta chain) sequence. The antigen remains undetermined. CDR3 length: 13 amino acids. The germline gives CDR1 SGHRS, CDR2 YFSETQ. Trimming shortened V by 3 bases and J by 0 bases, and 6 bases separated the two germline ends. The time point is: baseline, week 1 (first vaccination visit). Sample treatment: pre-vaccination baseline after standard-of-care therapy. Donors harbored newly found WHO grade 3 or 4 IDH1-mutant, ATRX-lost astrocytomas. Produced via immunoSEQ multiplex PCR; TCRdb's table is partial and in-frame only. The profile shows roughly 50,000 clones, roughly 80% of them singletons. The source of the sample is a study of a mutant IDH1 vaccine in newly diagnosed glioma. Findings and limits, study-wide: Pseudoprogression apparently tracked independently of changes in top peripheral T cell clonotypes.

The sample here was PBMCs, taken from a glioma patient treated with radiotherapy, temozolomide or both. V is TRBV5-1 and J is TRBJ2-5; the D is unclear. The receptor was derived from a man younger than 35 with glioma. This chain's CDR3 is CASSYSYQETQYF. The CDR3 nucleotides are TGCGCCAGCAGCTACTCGTACCAAGAGACCCAGTACTTC. The entire variable domain, with the rest obtained from reference TRBV5-1 and TRBJ2-5, is as follows: KAGVTQTPRYLIKTRGQQVTLSCSPISGHRSVSWYQQTPGQGLQFLFEYFSETQRNKGNFPGRFSGRQFSNSRSEMNVSTLELGDSALYLCASSYSYQETQYFGPGTRLLVL.